The 22 T cell receptor beta chains below come from one sample, sequenced in a study of shared T cell receptors in the human thymus. TCRdb's copy holds only in-frame clones and misses some; the assay was immunoSEQ multiplex PCR. The table has hundreds of thousands of clones, more than 70% seen once. These data were also filed under a second study, of human thymus T cells.

Sequenced material: thymocytes. The receptors were gathered from a boy under two years old with a congenital heart defect.

The chain links TRBV27 to TRBJ2-2, with TRBD2 as a possible D gene (6 bases). CDR3 length equals 17 residues. Trimming removed 7 bases from V and 6 bases from J, with 24 bases in between. CDR1 is MNHEY, CDR2 SMNVEV, per germline (reference sequence). CDR3 in amino acids: CASKSSLGRSAPGELFF. DNA for the CDR3: TGTGCCAGCAAGTCTAGTTTAGGGAGGTCAGCCCCCGGGGAGCTGTTTTTT.

The chain employs TRBV7-9 and TRBJ2-7, with TRBD2 matching 12 bases. V lost 3 bases to trimming and J lost 7 bases; unmatched junction nucleotides: 10. CDR1 is SEHNR, CDR2 FQNEAQ, per germline (reference sequence). This CDR3 has 16 amino acids. CDR3 bases: TGTGCCAGCAGCTTCGGTTCTAGCGGGGGGGCCGGGGAGCAGTACTTC. Protein sequence: CASSFGSSGGAGEQYF.

The rearrangement links TRBV6-1 to TRBJ1-3; D possibly corresponds to TRBD1 (5 bases). Germline CDR1 MNHNS, CDR2 SASEGT. The length of the CDR3 is 16 residues. Trimming stripped 2 bases from V and 2 bases from J, with 13 bases between. This CDR3 reads CASSERLWGAGNTIYF. DNA for the CDR3: TGTGCCAGCAGTGAACGTCTGTGGGGGGCTGGAAACACCATATATTTT.

The V and J genes are TRBV15 and TRBJ1-1; 9 bases are a match to TRBD1. CDR3 length equals 16 residues. V lost 1 base, J lost 7 bases, and 10 bases stayed unmatched. Germline V lookup: CDR1 LNHNV, CDR2 YYDKDF (reference sequence). CDR3 sequence (DNA): TGTGCCACCAGCAGAGTCTCGGGGGACAGGGTGGTTGAAGCTTTCTTT. Amino acids: CATSRVSGDRVVEAFF.

The chain has TRBV27 and TRBJ2-7; 8 nucleotides line up with TRBD1. This CDR3 spans 15 amino acids. Germline V gives CDR1 MNHEY, CDR2 SMNVEV (reference sequence). Trimming cost V 5 bases and J 5 bases; bases outside gene matches: 11. CDR3: CASSGDGQGIDEQYF. As DNA, the CDR3 is TGTGCCAGCAGTGGCGACGGACAGGGTATCGACGAGCAGTACTTC.

The V and J genes are TRBV27 and TRBJ2-6; D is unresolved. Trimming stripped 3 bases from V and 4 bases from J, with 10 bases between. There are 15 residues in the CDR3. Germline CDR1 MNHEY, CDR2 SMNVEV (reference sequence). CDR3 in amino acids: CASSLASIGANVLTF. CDR3 DNA sequence: TGTGCCAGCAGTTTGGCTAGTATCGGGGCCAACGTCCTGACTTTC.

The chain recombines TRBV6-6 with TRBJ2-7; 7 nucleotides match TRBD1. The germline gives CDR1 MNHNY, CDR2 SVGAGI (reference sequence). This CDR3 has 16 residues. The V gene end was trimmed by 2 bases and the J gene end by 3 bases; junction bases not matched to a gene: 10. CDR3 in DNA: TGTGCCAGCAGTTACGGCCGGGACAGTTGGGACTACGAGCAGTACTTC. Translated, it gives CASSYGRDSWDYEQYF.

V is TRBV11-1 and J is TRBJ1-2; no clear D. Germline CDR1 reads SGHAT; CDR2 reads FQDESV (reference sequence). The CDR3 runs 15 residues. Trimming took 1 base from V and 4 from J, leaving 13 bases between them. The CDR3, as DNA: TGTGCCAGCAGCTTAGTCCCAGGAGAGGGCTATGGCTACACCTTC. The encoded protein is CASSLVPGEGYGYTF.

The CDR3 nucleotides read TGTGCCAGCAGTACCATGACAAGTAGGATTTGCTACAATGAGCAGTTCTTC. Translation: CASSTMTSRICYNEQFF. V and J are TRBV28 and TRBJ2-1; D is ambiguous. This CDR3 spans 17 amino acids. V shed 5 bases and J shed 3 bases, with 20 bases lying between them. CDR1 MDHEN and CDR2 SYDVKM come from the germline V gene.

The chain has TRBV10-3 and TRBJ1-1; no clear D. The CDR3 runs to 13 residues. CDR1 ENHRY and CDR2 SYGVKD come from the germline V gene. The germline V and J ends were trimmed by 10 bases and 5 bases, with 17 bases remaining between them. The CDR3 bases are TGTGCCAGCTCCCACGTTTGCAGGACTGAAGCTTTCTTT. It encodes CASSHVCRTEAFF.

The chain links TRBV5-6 to TRBJ1-3, with 8 nucleotides matching TRBD1. The J segment lost 8 bases and the V segment lost 6 bases, leaving 10 bases of the junction unmatched. The CDR3 contains 14 residues. Germline V gene sequence: CDR1 SGHDT, CDR2 YYEEEE. The CDR3 is CASTPGQVTDTIYF. DNA for the CDR3: TGTGCCAGCACCCCGGGACAGGTTACAGACACCATATATTTT.

This clone showed up just a few times. CDR3 sequence: CASSPGWAPNSPLHF. Here the CDR3 DNA reads TGTGCCAGCAGCCCGGGATGGGCTCCTAATTCACCCCTCCACTTT. V and J are TRBV5-6 and TRBJ1-6, with D unresolved. Germline V gene lookup returns CDR1 SGHDT and CDR2 YYEEEE. The CDR3 runs to 15 residues. Between the trimmed V and J ends, which lost 4 bases and 6 bases, there was a span of 14 bases.

In its sample, this clone was seen once. The CDR3 bases are TGTGCCAGCAGCCCCCGGGGGGTAAAACTGTTTTTT. Encoded protein: CASSPRGVKLFF. The V and J genes are TRBV11-2 and TRBJ1-4, with D maybe TRBD1 (5 bases). The V and J ends lost 5 bases and 10 bases respectively, with 11 bases between them. This CDR3 region has 12 residues. CDR1 is SGHAT and CDR2 is FQNNGV in the germline V gene.

This clone was detected only once. The sample carries other DNA sequences with the same CDR3. The J gene is TRBJ1-1, the V gene TRBV6-5; weak D call: TRBD1 (5 bases). Trimming stripped 0 bases from V and 5 bases from J, with 10 bases between. This CDR3 region has 14 residues. In germline, CDR1 is MNHEY, CDR2 SVGAGI. DNA for the CDR3: TGTGCCAGCAGTTACTCCTCCGGGGGAACTGAAGCTTTCTTT. Translated, it gives CASSYSSGGTEAFF.

This chain uses TRBV15 with TRBJ2-1, with D possibly TRBD2 on 5 matching bases. CDR1 and CDR2 from the germline V gene are LNHNV and YYDKDF (reference sequence). V was pared by 4 bases and J by 1 base, with 11 bases between. The length of the CDR3 is 15 residues. CDR3: CATSITRVSYNEQFF. As DNA, the CDR3 is TGTGCCACCAGCATCACTAGGGTGTCCTACAATGAGCAGTTCTTC.

The chain uses TRBV27 and TRBJ2-7; D uncertain. Germline V lookup: CDR1 MNHEY, CDR2 SMNVEV (reference sequence). The V gene lost 0 bases and the J gene lost 2 bases, with 5 bases spanning the gap. The CDR3 extends over 13 amino acids. The CDR3 protein is CASSLSPAYEQYF. Here the CDR3 DNA reads TGTGCCAGCAGTTTATCCCCCGCCTACGAGCAGTACTTC.

The chain is built from TRBV28 and TRBJ1-5, with TRBD1 identical over 9 bases. The CDR3 sequence is 19 residues long. Germline CDR1 and CDR2: MDHEN and SYDVKM. Trimming cost V 3 bases and J 0 bases; bases outside gene matches: 12. The CDR3 sequence: CASSLGQGPNLYSNQPQHF. For the CDR3, the DNA is TGTGCCAGCAGTTTGGGACAGGGCCCCAATCTTTATAGCAATCAGCCCCAGCATTTT.

The genes are TRBV6-5 and TRBJ2-7; 9 nucleotides agree with TRBD1. V was clipped by 5 bases and J by 5 bases; unmatched bases: 10. CDR1 MNHEY and CDR2 SVGAGI come from the germline V gene. The CDR3 has 15 amino acids. The CDR3 nucleotides read TGTGCCAGCAGTCCCCCGACAGGGGGTCCGCACGAGCAGTACTTC. Translated, it gives CASSPPTGGPHEQYF.

The rearrangement uses TRBV9 and TRBJ2-3; D remains ambiguous. V lost 0 bases and J 1 base, leaving 12 bases between the germline ends. This CDR3 is built from 16 residues. CDR1 SGDLS and CDR2 YYNGEE come from the germline V gene. CDR3 sequence (DNA): TGTGCCAGCAGCGTAGCTATGTCCTCCCGCACAGATACGCAGTATTTT. Amino acids: CASSVAMSSRTDTQYF.

The J gene is TRBJ2-3, the V gene TRBV6-5; D possibly corresponds to TRBD2 (6 bases). This CDR3 contains 15 residues. Trimming left V 4 bases short and J 0 bases short, with 11 bases between. Germline V gene sequence: CDR1 MNHEY, CDR2 SVGAGI. CDR3 protein: CASSSVRGSTDTQYF. CDR3 bases: TGTGCCAGCAGTTCGGTGCGGGGAAGCACAGATACGCAGTATTTT.

The gene calls are TRBV6-1 and TRBJ1-3; 8 nucleotides line up with TRBD1. The CDR3 contains 17 residues. J gave up 7 bases and V 0 bases, and 11 bases lay outside the gene matches. The germline V gene encodes CDR1 MNHNS and CDR2 SASEGT. CDR3 DNA: TGTGCCAGCAGTGAAGCCGTTAGTCAGGGGGCCGAGAACACCATATATTTT. Amino acids: CASSEAVSQGAENTIYF.

This chain connects TRBV28 to TRBJ1-6; no firm D call. Trimming stripped 3 bases from V and 0 bases from J, with 15 bases between. This CDR3 has 18 amino acids. Germline lookup yields CDR1 MDHEN and CDR2 SYDVKM. The CDR3 protein is CASSFPPGESSYNSPLHF. CDR3 nucleotide sequence: TGTGCCAGCAGTTTCCCCCCCGGGGAAAGCTCCTATAATTCACCCCTCCACTTT.